This paragraph reports one T cell receptor (beta chain). This clonotype was picked up many times. It has no known antigen specificity. No quality values exist for individual bases; no much larger clone is one base distant. This sample stems from a study of T cells in Graves' hyperthyroidism and ophthalmopathy (dated by TCRdb to between 2017 and 2020). Looking at the study overall: Peripheral blood samples were taken at initial diagnosis, before any treatment was given. TCR V-J signatures able to tell the groups apart were searched for in a discovery cohort of 100 patients, of whom more than 40 had Graves' ophthalmopathy and roughly 59 had stable Graves' hyperthyroidism. Prospective prediction of ophthalmopathy was tested in an independent validation cohort consisting of fewer than 20 hyperthyroidism patients and 15 or so patients who later progressed to ophthalmopathy. The 95 to 100 discovery patients were divided at random into training and test sets in a 7:3 ratio. In addition, the study compared T-cell repertoires in thyroid tissue and in blood from about 6 Graves' hyperthyroidism patients. Once sampling was done, hyperthyroidism patients were given methimazole at a starting dose of 30 mg daily, whereas ophthalmopathy patients were given high-dose intravenous methylprednisolone. According to the paper, TCR Vbeta CDR3 sequencing was carried out on approximately 140 peripheral blood samples, which came from fewer than 50 ophthalmopathy, approximately 72 hyperthyroidism and approximately 17 progressor patients. What the work shows at the level of the full study, not this receptor alone: Blood samples also contained most of the expanded thyroid clonotypes (frequency above 0.001), which suggests that blood repertoires may reflect thyroid immune responses. A 13 V-J signature model separated ophthalmopathy from stable hyperthyroidism, with 87.88% sensitivity and just under 84% specificity in cross-validation and 80%/75% in testing. Sample size was not statistically predetermined, and investigators were not blinded to group allocation. In validation, progression to ophthalmopathy was predicted by the model with about 70% sensitivity and roughly 76% specificity, a median of approximately 6.5 months before onset.

CDR1 and CDR2, per the germline V gene, are ENHRY and SYGVKD. The CDR3 measures 12 amino acids from cysteine to phenylalanine. Only the CDR3 region is kept as DNA, spanning 36 bases read in frame from base 1. The junction carries 7 bases between V and J, which are trimmed by 3 bases and 5 bases respectively. Ophthalmopathy patients had moderately to severely active disease, Clinical Activity Score of at least 3, NOSPECS grade of at least 4, and duration under 3 months. The study excluded patients with uncontrolled infections, other autoimmune diseases, pregnancy or lactation. Diagnoses relied on clinical symptoms, serum thyroxine and TRAb, thyroid ultrasound and orbital computed tomography. PBMCs were separated from 10 ml of fresh peripheral blood using Ficoll-Paque density gradient centrifugation. Total RNA was extracted using Trizol reagent, and RNA quality was assessed on an Agilent 2100 Bioanalyzer.

TCR beta CDR3 regions were amplified from RNA transcripts. For the first round of RT-PCR on the TCR CDR3, the HTBI primer set was used together with the Qiagen OneStep RT-PCR kit. The libraries were constructed in a second round of multiplex PCR and then size-selected and purified. Libraries were sequenced paired-end with 100 bp reads on an Illumina HiSeq2000. The authors' pipeline ran thus. SOAPnuke was used to process the raw data, with reads discarded if the reads contained adapters or uncalled bases, had a mean Phred below 15, or lacked an exact constant-primer or identifier match. COPE v1.2.5 was used to merge high-quality paired reads, and clonotypes were defined as unique nucleotide sequences. MiTCR v1.1 was used to align the clonotypes against IMGT TRBV, TRBD and TRBJ reference segments. The analysis was restricted to V-J combinations with a frequency above 0.0001, which together covered 99.2% of the repertoires. A TCS score was defined as the ratio between F50 (clonal expansion) and ExV (chaos), using BLOSUM62-based TCRdist between CDR3 peptides within each V-J. Welch's t-statistics and random forest reduced around 510 V-J features to 13, which were used in a naive Bayes classifier (R e1071). TCRdb applied fastp at Q25 and MiXCR to the public reads, then kept only in-frame beta chains. Every entry covers one CDR3 protein and lists the most common genes and DNA from its rows. The V and J calls here are based on TCRdb, not the publication. The sample profile shows 350,000 or so distinct CDR3 sequences; around 18% of them were found once. About 16% of the sample is held by the ten biggest clonotypes.

The receptor comes from a woman aged 35 to 49 with Graves' ophthalmopathy. The rearranged segments are TRBV10-3 and TRBJ1-1; too little of a D gene remains to name it. The sequenced material came from blood. The CDR3 protein: CAISDEETEAFF. The DNA is TGTGCCATCAGTGATGAGGAGACTGAAGCTTTCTTT.